This TCR beta chain was recorded in a study of human T cells and chemical hapten exposure. Noted time point: patch test 1, 2 weeks after DPC sensitization. The treatment denotes: therapeutic diphenylcyclopropenone sensitization with weekly scalp DPC. Patches went on only after blood had been drawn each time. J gave up 6 bases and V 7 bases, and 5 bases lay outside the gene matches. CDR3 length: 13 amino acids. One entry per CDR3 protein results from TCRdb running MiXCR on the RACE reads. The table includes 350,000 or so distinct CDR3 sequences, around 7% detected once. The receptor's source is a woman aged 18-35 years with alopecia areata. Some clones in this sample may be carry-over from other donors' samples. Specimen: whole blood, collected in connection with sensitization to the hapten diphenylcyclopropenone (DPC). The chain carries TRBV12-3 or TRBV12-4 and TRBJ1-5; 8 bases match TRBD1. The CDR3 loop reads CASTTGAAQPQHF. CDR3 nucleotide sequence: TGTGCCAGCACGACAGGGGCGGCTCAGCCCCAGCATTTT.